Listed below are T cell receptor beta chains from one sample, sequenced in a study of CD8+CD57+ T cells in acquired aplastic anemia. TCRdb re-analysed the reads in MiXCR, keeping a single row per CDR3 protein. The sample records approximately 300,000 distinct CDR3 sequences, 56% being singletons. Sequenced: sorted CD4+, CD8+, or CD8+CD57+ T cells (not recorded which) from PBMCs. These receptors all come from a human donor with aplastic anemia. The CDR3 runs from the conserved cysteine through the conserved F or W. The D gene is left open where the match is weak.

V gene	J gene	D gene	CDR3 protein
TRBV20-1	TRBJ2-5	-	CSAGDTSSQETQYF
TRBV19	TRBJ2-3	TRBD2	CASSSGTSGGTTDTQYF
TRBV20-1	TRBJ2-5	TRBD1	CSARGTGQETQYF
TRBV2	TRBJ2-7	-	CASLLGWEQYF
TRBV2	TRBJ2-1	TRBD2	CASSPTSGGAYEQFF
TRBV10-3	TRBJ2-7	-	CAISFTPGHNYEQYF
TRBV7-2	TRBJ2-7	-	CASSLGRELREQYF
TRBV20-1	TRBJ2-3	TRBD2	CSSSASGRFSTDTQYF
TRBV5-4	TRBJ2-3	-	CASSLEAGADTQYF
TRBV15	TRBJ2-3	-	CATSRDLARPSTDTQYF
TRBV6-2/TRBV6-3	TRBJ2-3	-	CASTGGPAGTQYF
TRBV7-9	TRBJ2-7	TRBD1	CASSLVPGQDQYF
TRBV24-1	TRBJ1-2	TRBD1	CATSDTGGDGYTF
TRBV12-3/TRBV12-4	TRBJ1-6	-	CASSLAQSSYNSPLHF
TRBV29-1	TRBJ1-4	-	CSVRQAEKLFF
TRBV3-1	TRBJ2-1	-	CASSLWGGESSGPMGNEQFF
TRBV6-1	TRBJ1-1	TRBD1	CASSVAGTGGTEAFF
TRBV5-1	TRBJ1-3	TRBD1	CASSPGQAGNTIYF
TRBV10-3	TRBJ2-5	TRBD2	CAISAPAGEGETQYF
TRBV7-3	TRBJ2-3	TRBD2	CASSASGITDTQYF
TRBV5-1	TRBJ2-7	-	CASSGGSSYEQYF
TRBV4-3	TRBJ2-1	-	CASSQTTGNEQFF
TRBV30	TRBJ2-1	-	CAWKGHEQFF
TRBV5-1	TRBJ2-7	TRBD2	CASRRSGGEGEQYF
TRBV2	TRBJ1-6	-	CASKLDSHNSPLHF
TRBV7-8	TRBJ2-5	-	CASSTSPVQETQYF
TRBV5-5	TRBJ1-6	-	CASSSGLSGNSPLHF
TRBV6-4	TRBJ2-3	-	CASSNGPTGTQYF
TRBV30	TRBJ1-2	-	CAWSGGAGGYTF
TRBV20-1	TRBJ1-2	-	CSARRVPNYGYTF
TRBV5-1	TRBJ2-7	-	CASSLDVATFSYEQYF
TRBV29-1	TRBJ1-4	-	CSAPPGALREKLFF
TRBV2	TRBJ2-3	TRBD2	CASSGRRAVTDTQYF
TRBV19	TRBJ2-3	-	CASTPPGLRGDTQYF
TRBV7-3	TRBJ2-7	-	CASSLSDRFTYEQYF
TRBV2	TRBJ2-3	-	CASRGVDTQYF
TRBV12-3/TRBV12-4	TRBJ2-3	-	CASSLAGVNNEQYF
TRBV5-6	TRBJ1-2	-	CASSDDTNYGYTF
TRBV5-1	TRBJ2-7	TRBD1	CASSLAVQGGEQYF
TRBV24-1	TRBJ2-1	-	CATRDSESEQFF
TRBV29-1	TRBJ2-7	-	CSARTATSYEQYF
TRBV6-5	TRBJ1-2	-	CASSSPRGGFLYTF
TRBV11-3	TRBJ1-2	-	CASSPLQGADGYTF
TRBV2	TRBJ2-3	-	CASSELADPFSTDTQYF
TRBV7-2	TRBJ2-7	-	CASSLDRGAYEQYF
TRBV6-6	TRBJ1-2	TRBD1	CASSFPGQGHGYTF
TRBV5-8	TRBJ1-2	-	CASSSFLNGGYTF
TRBV9	TRBJ2-7	TRBD1	CASSAGQGSLYEQYF
TRBV12-3/TRBV12-4	TRBJ2-7	-	CASRSTGVGIYEQYF
TRBV4-3	TRBJ2-7	-	CASSQLPGYEQYF
TRBV24-1	TRBJ2-1	-	CATSDSNYNEQFF
TRBV11-2	TRBJ2-5	TRBD2	CASSLVPGLAIETQYF
TRBV10-2	TRBJ2-1	-	CASSEEVGEQFF
TRBV15	TRBJ2-2	TRBD2	CATSRPAGGHTGELFF
TRBV29-1	TRBJ1-2	-	CSVEGADGYTF
TRBV12-3/TRBV12-4	TRBJ1-2	TRBD1	CASTLSIGQGNYGYTF
TRBV5-1	TRBJ2-7	TRBD2	CASSLEASGGYEQYF
TRBV5-1	TRBJ1-6	-	CASSLGDLPNSPLHF
TRBV19	TRBJ2-5	TRBD1	CASRKTGGQETQYF
TRBV24-1	TRBJ2-5	-	CATSVSGRETQYF